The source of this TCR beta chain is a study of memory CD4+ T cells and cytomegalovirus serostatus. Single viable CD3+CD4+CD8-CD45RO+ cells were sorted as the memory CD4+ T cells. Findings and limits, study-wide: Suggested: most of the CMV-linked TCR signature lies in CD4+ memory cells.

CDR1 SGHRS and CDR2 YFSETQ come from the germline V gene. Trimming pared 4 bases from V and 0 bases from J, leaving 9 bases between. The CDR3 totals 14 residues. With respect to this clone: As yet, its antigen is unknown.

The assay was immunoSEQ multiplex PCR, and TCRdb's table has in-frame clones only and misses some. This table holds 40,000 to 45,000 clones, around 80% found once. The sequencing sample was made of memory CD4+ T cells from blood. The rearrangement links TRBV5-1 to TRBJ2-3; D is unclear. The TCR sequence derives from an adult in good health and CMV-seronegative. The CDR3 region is CASSTGASTDTQYF. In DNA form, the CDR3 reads TGCGCCAGCAGCACCGGCGCTAGCACAGATACGCAGTATTTT. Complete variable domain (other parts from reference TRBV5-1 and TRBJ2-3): KAGVTQTPRYLIKTRGQQVTLSCSPISGHRSVSWYQQTPGQGLQFLFEYFSETQRNKGNFPGRFSGRQFSNSRSEMNVSTLELGDSALYLCASSTGASTDTQYFGPGTRLTVL.